The sequence of this TCR beta chain was determined in a study of tumor and adjacent non-tumor tissue in lung cancer. Study background: On average, productive TCRbeta reads reached 4 million to 5 million per sample. Study-wide points: Compared with tumor, normal lung showed significantly lower TCR diversity. Shorter survival was associated with higher TCR diversity in tumors.

The template was RNA from unsorted bulk tissue. Germline CDR1 and CDR2: DFQATT and SNEGSKA (reference sequence). The CDR3 is 13 amino acids. On this clonotype itself: As yet, its antigen is unknown. At one end the junction does not follow the germline gene, possibly because of a read error.

TCRbeta libraries were built with three rounds of nested PCR, modified from ARM-PCR. TCRdb re-analysed the multiplex PCR reads in MiXCR, keeping a single row per CDR3 protein. The sample lists about 76,000 distinct CDR3 sequences, nearly 70% occurring once. V gene TRBV20-1 combines with J gene TRBJ2-5, with 7 nucleotides matching TRBD2. This clonotype was obtained from an older woman with non-small cell lung cancer. The sequenced sample was lung tumor tissue. The CDR3 reads CSADRLSSGPHYF. The CDR3 DNA sequence: TGCAGTGCTGACCGCCTCTCTAGCGGACCCCATTACTTC.